The clone carrying this TCR beta chain was seen a few times. CDR3 length equals 13 residues. Germline lookup yields CDR1 MNHNS and CDR2 SASEGT. Trimming took 8 bases from V and 5 from J, leaving 16 bases between them. This entry comes from a study of T cells after yellow fever vaccination. Template switching by 5'RACE produced TCR cDNA, adding a universal primer site and UMIs. In TCRdb, the 5' RACE reads were re-called with MiXCR into one record per CDR3 protein. The repertoire holds some 390,000 distinct CDR3 sequences, with about 6.2% as singletons. The clonotype originates from a young man who received the YFV17D yellow fever vaccine. The chain links TRBV6-1 to TRBJ2-7; possibly TRBD1 for D (6 bases). The sample in question was PBMCs, obtained 5 days after the yellow fever booster vaccination. CDR3 in DNA: TGTGCCAGCGAGGAGCAGGGGTGGGACGAGCAGTACTTC. Translation gives CASEEQGWDEQYF.